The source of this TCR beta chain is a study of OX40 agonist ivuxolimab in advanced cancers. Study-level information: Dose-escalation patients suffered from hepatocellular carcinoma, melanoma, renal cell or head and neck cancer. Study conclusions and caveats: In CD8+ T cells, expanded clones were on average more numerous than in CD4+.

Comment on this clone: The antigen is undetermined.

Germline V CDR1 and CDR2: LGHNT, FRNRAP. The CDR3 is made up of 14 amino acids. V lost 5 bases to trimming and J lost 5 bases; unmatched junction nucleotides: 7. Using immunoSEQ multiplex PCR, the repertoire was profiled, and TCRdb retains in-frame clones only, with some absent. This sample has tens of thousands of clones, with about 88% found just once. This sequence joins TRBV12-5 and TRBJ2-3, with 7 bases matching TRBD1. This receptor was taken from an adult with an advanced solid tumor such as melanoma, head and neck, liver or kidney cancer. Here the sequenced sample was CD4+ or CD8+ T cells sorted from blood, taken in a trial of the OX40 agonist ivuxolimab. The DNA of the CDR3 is TGTGCTAGTGGTCGGGACAGTACGAAAGATACGCAGTATTTT. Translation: CASGRDSTKDTQYF. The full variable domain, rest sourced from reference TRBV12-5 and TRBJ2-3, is DARVTQTPRHKVTEMGQEVTMRCQPILGHNTVFWYRQTMMQGLELLAYFRNRAPLDDSGMPKDRFSAEMPDATLATLKIQPSEPRDSAVYFCASGRDSTKDTQYFGPGTRLTVL.